What follows are 2 T cell receptor beta chains derived from one specimen sequenced in a study of T cell responses to AZD1222 COVID-19 vaccine. The table came from immunoSEQ multiplex PCR; TCRdb's copy has only in-frame clones and leaves some out. The repertoire has over 70,000 clones, 60% to 85% of them found once; the top ten carry 25% to 30%. This specimen was peripheral blood, taken 28 days after the second dose of the MenACWY control vaccine. The receptors shown here come from an adult who received the MenACWY meningococcal vaccine as a control.

The CDR3 coding sequence is TGCGCCAGCAGTGATCTAGCAGGCCGAGGGACCGGGGAGCTGTTTTTT. It yields the protein CASSDLAGRGTGELFF. J is TRBJ2-2 and V is TRBV10-2; D possibly corresponds to TRBD2 (5 bases). Trimming removed 3 bases from V and 5 bases from J, with 16 bases in between. Germline assignment: CDR1 WSHSY and CDR2 SAAADI. This CDR3 region has 16 residues.

This clone was seen more than once but under ten times. The chain links TRBV2 to TRBJ2-5; a weak D match, TRBD2 (6 bases). The length of the CDR3 is 13 residues. The germline V gene has CDR1 SNHLY and CDR2 FYNNEI. Trimming took off 8 bases at V and 5 bases at J, with 15 bases between the two ends. CDR3 amino acids: CASAADRGETQYF. CDR3 sequence (DNA): TGTGCCAGCGCGGCTGATCGGGGGGAGACCCAGTACTTC.